The rows below give T cell receptor beta chains drawn from one sample of a study of T cell repertoires in cytomegalovirus infection. TCRdb re-analysed the reads in MiXCR, keeping a single row per CDR3 protein. The sample shows hundreds of thousands of distinct CDR3 sequences, about 9.1% of them seen only once. Sequenced input: PBMCs. The receptor set was obtained from a human donor in good health (CMV status not recorded). Some clones in this sample may be carry-over from other donors' samples. CDR3s leave out the opening cysteine and the closing phenylalanine or tryptophan. Clone size is not always given. Where it is, it says once, few, many or a class for expanded clones.

v_gene: TRBV20-1
abundance: NA
j_gene: TRBJ2-6
CDR3aa: SARDRKSSGANVLT

v_gene: TRBV29-1
abundance: many
j_gene: TRBJ2-3
CDR3aa: SAGGRVTDTQY

v_gene: TRBV7-6
abundance: many
j_gene: TRBJ2-3
CDR3aa: ASSPRTPSTDTQY

v_gene: TRBV29-1
abundance: NA
j_gene: TRBJ2-2
CDR3aa: SVSPGTGGTGELF

v_gene: TRBV28
abundance: many
j_gene: TRBJ1-2
CDR3aa: ASSQERMGSFNYGYT

v_gene: TRBV5-1
abundance: many
j_gene: TRBJ1-1
CDR3aa: ASSYRVSFGLNTEAF

v_gene: TRBV12-3/TRBV12-4
abundance: many
j_gene: TRBJ2-1
CDR3aa: ASSRGGGEQF

v_gene: TRBV29-1
abundance: NA
j_gene: TRBJ1-2
CDR3aa: SGTTGNHHGYT

v_gene: TRBV13
abundance: NA
j_gene: TRBJ1-2
CDR3aa: ASSLDRLGYT

v_gene: TRBV2
abundance: many
j_gene: TRBJ1-4
CDR3aa: ASIARETTNEKLF

v_gene: TRBV7-9
abundance: many
j_gene: TRBJ2-1
CDR3aa: ASSRGGHNEQF

v_gene: TRBV11-2
abundance: NA
j_gene: TRBJ1-2
CDR3aa: ASSLDRGALYGYT

v_gene: TRBV7-3
abundance: many
j_gene: TRBJ2-2
CDR3aa: ASSPGFTDTGELF

v_gene: TRBV20-1
abundance: many
j_gene: TRBJ1-1
CDR3aa: SARDRSWVNTEAF

v_gene: TRBV6-2/TRBV6-3
abundance: many
j_gene: TRBJ1-5
CDR3aa: ASSPQRTGNRYSNQPQH

v_gene: TRBV5-6
abundance: many
j_gene: TRBJ1-4
CDR3aa: ASSFSKAELF

v_gene: TRBV28
abundance: many
j_gene: TRBJ2-2
CDR3aa: ASKGTGRANTGELF

v_gene: TRBV10-1
abundance: many
j_gene: TRBJ1-1
CDR3aa: ASSEGQTTEAF

v_gene: TRBV7-9
abundance: many
j_gene: TRBJ1-1
CDR3aa: ASRGQGAKNTEAF

v_gene: TRBV5-1
abundance: many
j_gene: TRBJ2-1
CDR3aa: ASSLGGSYNEQF

v_gene: TRBV20-1
abundance: many
j_gene: TRBJ2-1
CDR3aa: SASWLAYNEQF

v_gene: TRBV29-1
abundance: NA
j_gene: TRBJ2-7
CDR3aa: SVEASGQGVYEQY

v_gene: TRBV28
abundance: many
j_gene: TRBJ2-1
CDR3aa: ASSPPGPLNEQF

v_gene: TRBV25-1
abundance: many
j_gene: TRBJ2-5
CDR3aa: ATLDRGRVETQY

v_gene: TRBV7-2
abundance: many
j_gene: TRBJ1-6
CDR3aa: ASSSSTWYSPLH

v_gene: TRBV2
abundance: NA
j_gene: TRBJ1-5
CDR3aa: ASGRRDQPQH

v_gene: TRBV19
abundance: many
j_gene: TRBJ2-3
CDR3aa: ASSISGPSNTQY

v_gene: TRBV3-1
abundance: NA
j_gene: TRBJ1-3
CDR3aa: ASSYSRFSGNTIY

v_gene: TRBV2
abundance: few
j_gene: TRBJ2-7
CDR3aa: ASQGRDGYEQY

v_gene: TRBV10-3
abundance: many
j_gene: TRBJ2-1
CDR3aa: AIRDLPGGNEQF

v_gene: TRBV14
abundance: many
j_gene: TRBJ2-5
CDR3aa: ASRRQTGGGTQY

v_gene: TRBV7-2
abundance: many
j_gene: TRBJ1-5
CDR3aa: ASSFDRGGQPQH

v_gene: TRBV7-6
abundance: many
j_gene: TRBJ2-7
CDR3aa: ASSLGRGADDEQY

v_gene: TRBV4-3
abundance: few
j_gene: TRBJ1-1
CDR3aa: ASRQEVGVGEAF

v_gene: TRBV6-5
abundance: NA
j_gene: TRBJ1-6
CDR3aa: ASTPVINSYSPLH

v_gene: TRBV19
abundance: many
j_gene: TRBJ2-1
CDR3aa: ASRYRGGYNEQF

v_gene: TRBV4-1
abundance: many
j_gene: TRBJ2-3
CDR3aa: ASSQGQPSTDTQY

v_gene: TRBV18
abundance: many
j_gene: TRBJ1-1
CDR3aa: ASSYSLGNTEAF

v_gene: TRBV20-1
abundance: many
j_gene: TRBJ1-1
CDR3aa: SARDLDRNTEAF

v_gene: TRBV6-5
abundance: many
j_gene: TRBJ1-4
CDR3aa: ASRRTGGKLF

v_gene: TRBV29-1
abundance: few
j_gene: TRBJ2-5
CDR3aa: SVPEGAIQETQY

v_gene: TRBV7-2
abundance: many
j_gene: TRBJ1-6
CDR3aa: ASSLVDREDSPLH

v_gene: TRBV11-2
abundance: many
j_gene: TRBJ2-6
CDR3aa: ASSLARSGANVLT

v_gene: TRBV28
abundance: few
j_gene: TRBJ1-1
CDR3aa: ASSLRGFITEAF

v_gene: TRBV20-1
abundance: many
j_gene: TRBJ2-5
CDR3aa: SVRRGGDQETQY

v_gene: TRBV6-1
abundance: many
j_gene: TRBJ2-5
CDR3aa: ASSVTGSTSGKETQY

v_gene: TRBV11-2
abundance: many
j_gene: TRBJ2-3
CDR3aa: ASRPGQGARPDTQY

v_gene: TRBV19
abundance: NA
j_gene: TRBJ1-5
CDR3aa: ASSIRVGQPQH

v_gene: TRBV7-2
abundance: many
j_gene: TRBJ1-5
CDR3aa: ASSLAKLSNQPQH

v_gene: TRBV14
abundance: many
j_gene: TRBJ2-5
CDR3aa: ASSQKLRQGNQETQY

v_gene: TRBV5-6
abundance: many
j_gene: TRBJ1-5
CDR3aa: ASSLGPPLSGQPQH

v_gene: TRBV7-8
abundance: many
j_gene: TRBJ1-1
CDR3aa: ASSLGVWGGADTEAF

v_gene: TRBV7-9
abundance: once
j_gene: TRBJ2-1
CDR3aa: ASSSRDHHNEQF

v_gene: TRBV6-6
abundance: many
j_gene: TRBJ1-1
CDR3aa: ASSRTGGEAF

v_gene: TRBV7-9
abundance: NA
j_gene: TRBJ2-2
CDR3aa: ASSPAVGAITGELF

v_gene: TRBV7-8
abundance: many
j_gene: TRBJ2-7
CDR3aa: ASSLGDRTYEQY

v_gene: TRBV20-1
abundance: NA
j_gene: TRBJ2-5
CDR3aa: SARDPLAPRGKTQY

v_gene: TRBV7-9
abundance: NA
j_gene: TRBJ1-5
CDR3aa: ASSLDSGYQPQH

v_gene: TRBV14
abundance: few
j_gene: TRBJ2-3
CDR3aa: ASSQTRGPPLY

v_gene: TRBV7-9
abundance: many
j_gene: TRBJ2-1
CDR3aa: ASSYLTGEQF